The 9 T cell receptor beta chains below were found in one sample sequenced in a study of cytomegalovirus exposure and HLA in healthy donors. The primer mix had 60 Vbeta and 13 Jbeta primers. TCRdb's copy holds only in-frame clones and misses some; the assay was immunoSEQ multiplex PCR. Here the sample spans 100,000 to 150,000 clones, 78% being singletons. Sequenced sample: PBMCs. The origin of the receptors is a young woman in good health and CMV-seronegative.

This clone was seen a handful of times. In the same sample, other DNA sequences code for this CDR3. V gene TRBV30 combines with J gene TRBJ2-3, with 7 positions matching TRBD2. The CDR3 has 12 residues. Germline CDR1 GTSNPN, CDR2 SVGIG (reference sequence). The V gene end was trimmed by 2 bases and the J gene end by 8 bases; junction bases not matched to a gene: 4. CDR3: CAWSRPGGTQYF. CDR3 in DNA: TGTGCCTGGAGTCGACCGGGGGGTACGCAGTATTTT.

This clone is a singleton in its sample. CDR3 loop: CASSLLASGRGAETQYF. In nucleotides, the CDR3 is TGCGCCAGCAGCTTGTTGGCTAGCGGGAGAGGGGCAGAGACCCAGTACTTC. The chain couples TRBV5-1 to TRBJ2-5; 10 nucleotides match TRBD2. The germline gives CDR1 SGHRS, CDR2 YFSETQ. V lost 1 base, J lost 4 bases, and 10 bases stayed unmatched. The CDR3 runs to 17 residues.

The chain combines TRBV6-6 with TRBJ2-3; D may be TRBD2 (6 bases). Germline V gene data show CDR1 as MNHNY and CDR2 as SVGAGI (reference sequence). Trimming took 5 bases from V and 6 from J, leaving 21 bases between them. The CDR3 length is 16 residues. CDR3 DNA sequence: TGTGCCAGCAGTGCCTCAGGAGGGTTAGGGGTCGATACGCAGTATTTT. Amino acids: CASSASGGLGVDTQYF.

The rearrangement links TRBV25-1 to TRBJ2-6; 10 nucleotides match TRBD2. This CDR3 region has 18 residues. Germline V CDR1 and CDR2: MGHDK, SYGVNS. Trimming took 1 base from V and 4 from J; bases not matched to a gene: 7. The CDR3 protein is CASSELASGSTGANVLTF. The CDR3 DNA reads TGTGCCAGCAGTGAATTGGCTAGCGGGAGTACGGGGGCCAACGTCCTGACTTTC. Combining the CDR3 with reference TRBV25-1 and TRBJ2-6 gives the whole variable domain EADIYQTPRYLVIGTGKKITLECSQTMGHDKMYWYQQDPGMELHLIHYSYGVNSTEKGDLSSESTVSRIRTEHFPLTLESARPSHTSQYLCASSELASGSTGANVLTFGAGSRLTVL.

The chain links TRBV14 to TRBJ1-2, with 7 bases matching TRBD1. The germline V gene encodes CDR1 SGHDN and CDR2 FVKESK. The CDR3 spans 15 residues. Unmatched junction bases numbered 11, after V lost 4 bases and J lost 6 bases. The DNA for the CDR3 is TGTGCCAGCAGCCCGCGGACAGGCGGAATTGATGGCTACACCTTC. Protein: CASSPRTGGIDGYTF.

The CDR3 sequence is CASSWKAGTSTDTQYF. The CDR3, as DNA: TGTGCCAGCAGCTGGAAAGCTGGGACTAGCACAGATACGCAGTATTTT. The rearrangement uses TRBV5-4 and TRBJ2-3; D might be TRBD2 (6 bases). Germline CDR1 and CDR2: SGHNT and YYREEE (reference sequence). The CDR3 totals 16 residues. V lost 3 bases and J lost 0, with 14 bases in between.

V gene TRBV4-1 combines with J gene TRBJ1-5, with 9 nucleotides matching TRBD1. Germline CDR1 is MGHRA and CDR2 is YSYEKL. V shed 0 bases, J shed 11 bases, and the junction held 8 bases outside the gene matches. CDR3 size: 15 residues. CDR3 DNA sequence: TGCGCCAGCAGCCAAGAGGGGACAGGGATGAGGGCCCAGCATTTT. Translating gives CASSQEGTGMRAQHF.

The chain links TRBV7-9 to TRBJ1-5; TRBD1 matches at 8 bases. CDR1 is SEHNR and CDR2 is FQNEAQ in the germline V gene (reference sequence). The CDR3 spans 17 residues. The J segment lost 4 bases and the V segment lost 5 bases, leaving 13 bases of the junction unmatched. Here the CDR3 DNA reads TGTGCCAGCAGCGGTCCGTCGGACAGGGAGGGAAATCAGCCCCAGCATTTT. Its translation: CASSGPSDREGNQPQHF.

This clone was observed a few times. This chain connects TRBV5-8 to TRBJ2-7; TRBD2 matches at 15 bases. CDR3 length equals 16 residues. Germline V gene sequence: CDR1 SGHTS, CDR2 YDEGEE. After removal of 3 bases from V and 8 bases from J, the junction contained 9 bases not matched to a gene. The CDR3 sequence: CASSWPGLAGGGKQYF. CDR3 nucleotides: TGTGCCAGCAGCTGGCCGGGACTAGCGGGAGGTGGGAAGCAGTACTTC.